The 20 T cell receptor beta chains presented below share a single source sample, sequenced in a study of PD-1 blockade in classical Hodgkin lymphoma. This table comes from immunoSEQ multiplex PCR, and its TCRdb copy is limited to in-frame clones, with some not included. The repertoire consists of 9,000 to 10,000 clones, with around 74% occurring once and the leading ten covering roughly 4.5%. Time point here: cycle 4 day 1 (C4D1), after 5 to 7 weeks of nivolumab. Every one of the patients relapsed after autologous stem cell transplantation (brentuximab vedotin exposure was variable). With magnetic negative selection, CD4+ T cells were purified from PBMCs that had been thawed. Sequencing used CD4+ T cells from blood, obtained before the fourth cycle of nivolumab. The origin of the receptors is a human donor with classical Hodgkin lymphoma.

The chain recombines TRBV2 with TRBJ1-1, with D possibly TRBD1 on 5 matching bases. This CDR3 comprises 13 residues. V shed 7 bases and J shed 1 base, with 10 bases lying between them. Germline loops: CDR1 SNHLY, CDR2 FYNNEI. The CDR3 region is CASTADTNTEAFF. DNA for the CDR3: TGTGCCAGCACCGCGGACACGAACACTGAAGCTTTCTTT.

V usage is TRBV28 and J usage is TRBJ1-3; D might be TRBD1 (5 bases). Germline loops: CDR1 MDHEN, CDR2 SYDVKM. The ends were cut back, 5 bases at V and 0 bases at J, with 23 bases in the middle. This CDR3 comprises 19 residues. The CDR3 nucleotides read TGTGCCAGCAGTCCGCCGGGACGGACGGTTGTTTTCTCTGGAAACACCATATATTTT. It yields the protein CASSPPGRTVVFSGNTIYF.

This clone has only a few counts. The chain uses TRBV10-3 and TRBJ2-5; 9 positions agree with TRBD1. In germline, CDR1 is ENHRY, CDR2 SYGVKD. The CDR3 runs 14 residues. After removal of 4 bases from V and 4 bases from J, the junction contained 4 bases not matched to a gene. The DNA of the CDR3 is TGTGCCATCAGTGGGGGACAGGGAAGAGAGACCCAGTACTTC. Its protein product is CAISGGQGRETQYF.

This clone was found a few times. V usage is TRBV25-1 and J usage is TRBJ1-3; D perhaps matches TRBD1 (5 bases). The CDR3 length is 16 residues. Germline V gives CDR1 MGHDK, CDR2 SYGVNS. The V end lost 4 bases, the J end lost 0 bases, and 13 bases lay between the germline ends. CDR3 coding DNA: TGTGCCAGCAGTGTTCCAGGGCTCAGCTCTGGAAACACCATATATTTT. This translates into CASSVPGLSSGNTIYF.

The V call is TRBV10-3, the J call TRBJ1-2, with TRBD1 matching over 8 bases. V was pared by 2 bases and J by 4 bases, with 6 bases of the junction left unmatched. The CDR3 loop spans 15 amino acids. Per the germline V gene, CDR1 is ENHRY and CDR2 is SYGVKD. Here the CDR3 DNA reads TGTGCCATCAGTGAGGACAGGGGCCTATCCTATGGCTACACCTTC. Translated, it gives CAISEDRGLSYGYTF.

The V and J genes are TRBV27 and TRBJ2-7; 9 bases are a match to TRBD2. The CDR3 covers 16 residues. CDR1 is MNHEY, CDR2 SMNVEV, per germline (reference sequence). The V segment lost 0 bases and the J segment 0 bases; nucleotides outside the gene matches: 3. DNA for the CDR3: TGTGCCAGCAGTTTATCCCCAGCGGGGGGCTCCTACGAGCAGTACTTC. Its protein product is CASSLSPAGGSYEQYF.

This rearrangement joins TRBV5-1 to TRBJ2-2; D tentatively fits TRBD1 or TRBD2 (6 bases each). The germline V gene has CDR1 SGHRS and CDR2 YFSETQ. The CDR3 is 18 amino acids. Trimming pared 0 bases from V and 0 bases from J, leaving 15 bases between. In DNA, the CDR3 is TGCGCCAGCAGCTTGGGATACGGCGGGACAACGAACACCGGGGAGCTGTTTTTT. As protein: CASSLGYGGTTNTGELFF.

The rearrangement joins TRBV4-1 to TRBJ2-1; D is uncertain. The length of the CDR3 is 15 residues. Trimming removed 0 bases from V and 1 base from J, with 7 bases in between. CDR1 is MGHRA, CDR2 YSYEKL, per germline. The CDR3 DNA sequence: TGCGCCAGCAGCCAAGATATATTTTCCTACAATGAGCAGTTCTTC. Residues: CASSQDIFSYNEQFF.

The chain has TRBV5-1 and TRBJ2-2; 14 nucleotides agree with TRBD2. The CDR3 covers 17 residues. Germline V CDR1 and CDR2: SGHRS, YFSETQ. J was trimmed by 6 bases and V by 5 bases; bases with no gene match: 9. CDR3 sequence: CASRLTTTSGGAGELFF. As DNA, the CDR3 is TGCGCCAGCAGGCTCACTACGACTAGCGGGGGGGCCGGGGAGCTGTTTTTT.

The chain links TRBV5-4 to TRBJ1-2, with TRBD1 identical over 8 bases. Looked up from germline, CDR1 is SGHNT and CDR2 is YYREEE (reference sequence). J lost 5 bases, V lost 6 bases, and 6 bases had no gene match. CDR3 size: 13 residues. CDR3 region: CASTDRGRYGYTF. The CDR3 DNA reads as TGTGCCAGCACCGACAGGGGAAGGTATGGCTACACCTTC.

V usage is TRBV7-9 and J usage is TRBJ2-3; no reliable D call. This CDR3 has 16 amino acids. Germline V lookup: CDR1 SEHNR, CDR2 FQNEAQ (reference sequence). V dropped 0 bases and J dropped 2 bases, with 12 bases sitting between them. The CDR3 coding sequence is TGTGCCAGCAGCTTAGCCGTGACCATCGACACAGATACGCAGTATTTT. It codes for CASSLAVTIDTDTQYF.

The chain is built from TRBV5-1 and TRBJ2-5, with TRBD1 identical over 7 bases. V was pared by 1 base and J by 5 bases, with 5 bases of the junction left unmatched. The CDR3 covers 14 residues. Germline V lookup: CDR1 SGHRS, CDR2 YFSETQ. The CDR3 nucleotides read TGCGCCAGCAGCTTGAGTGGACAGGCTGAGACCCAGTACTTC. Its translation: CASSLSGQAETQYF.

The chain uses TRBV4-3 and TRBJ1-1; D unclear. The CDR3 runs 18 residues. Germline V gives CDR1 LGHNA, CDR2 YSLEER. Trimming shortened V by 0 bases and J by 6 bases, and 23 bases separated the two germline ends. CDR3 protein: CASSQDPAGSQRSAEAFF. Written as DNA, the CDR3 is TGCGCCAGCAGCCAAGATCCCGCGGGGTCACAAAGATCGGCTGAAGCTTTCTTT.

This clone was observed a few times. The V call is TRBV27, the J call TRBJ1-1; TRBD1 might be the D (5 bases). V lost 1 base to trimming and J lost 1 base, with 10 bases between them. This CDR3 comprises 15 residues. CDR1 MNHEY and CDR2 SMNVEV come from the germline V gene (reference sequence). As DNA, the CDR3 is TGTGCCAGCAGTTTATTTGGGGGGTGGAACACTGAAGCTTTCTTT. Its translation is CASSLFGGWNTEAFF.

Here the CDR3 DNA reads TGCGCCAGCAGCTTGGTCCCAGGGTCGACTGAAGCTTTCTTT. Its protein product is CASSLVPGSTEAFF. The chain carries TRBV5-1 and TRBJ1-1; possible D gene TRBD1, 5 bases. Trimming took 0 bases from V and 5 from J, leaving 11 bases between them. CDR1 is SGHRS and CDR2 is YFSETQ in the germline V gene. The CDR3 contains 14 residues. The whole variable domain, filled in from reference TRBV5-1 and TRBJ1-1, reads KAGVTQTPRYLIKTRGQQVTLSCSPISGHRSVSWYQQTPGQGLQFLFEYFSETQRNKGNFPGRFSGRQFSNSRSEMNVSTLELGDSALYLCASSLVPGSTEAFFGQGTRLTVV.

The V and J genes are TRBV7-9 and TRBJ1-2; 7 bases align to TRBD1. The germline V gene has CDR1 SEHNR and CDR2 FQNEAQ (reference sequence). V lost 5 bases to trimming and J lost 6 bases; unmatched junction nucleotides: 3. The CDR3 has 12 amino acids. The CDR3 here is CASSTGVDGYTF. Written as DNA, the CDR3 is TGTGCCAGCAGCACAGGGGTAGATGGCTACACCTTC.

The gene calls are TRBV7-8 and TRBJ1-4; D is undetermined. This CDR3 has 15 amino acids. Trimming stripped 5 bases from V and 1 base from J, with 11 bases between. Germline V CDR1 and CDR2: SGHVS, FQNEAQ. Here the CDR3 reads CASSPYLLTNEKLFF. CDR3 nucleotide sequence: TGTGCCAGCAGCCCTTACCTGCTAACTAATGAAAAACTGTTTTTT. The whole variable domain, remainder taken from reference TRBV7-8 and TRBJ1-4, is GAGVSQSPRYKVAKRGQDVALRCDPISGHVSLFWYQQALGQGPEFLTYFQNEAQLDKSGLPSDRFFAERPEGSVSTLKIQRTQQEDSAVYLCASSPYLLTNEKLFFGSGTQLSVL.

This clone was observed a single time. V usage is TRBV27 and J usage is TRBJ1-5; the D gene is possibly TRBD1 (5 bases). CDR1 and CDR2 from the germline V gene are MNHEY and SMNVEV (reference sequence). With 6 bases removed from V and 3 bases from J, the gap between germline ends came to 15 bases. This CDR3 comprises 15 residues. In DNA form, the CDR3 reads TGTGCCAGCAGCCTATCGGGGGGTTTCAATCAGCCCCAGCATTTT. The encoded protein is CASSLSGGFNQPQHF.

The rearrangement uses TRBV7-6 and TRBJ1-2; possible D gene TRBD1, 6 bases. V lost 5 bases to trimming and J lost 2 bases, with 9 bases between them. CDR3 length: 13 amino acids. In germline, CDR1 is SGHVS, CDR2 FNYEAQ. The CDR3 loop reads CASSRGQNYGYTF. The CDR3 coding sequence is TGTGCCAGCAGCAGAGGACAGAACTATGGCTACACCTTC.

The genes are TRBV19 and TRBJ1-5, with D possibly matching TRBD1 (5 bases). The CDR3 runs to 15 residues. The V gene lost 3 bases and the J gene lost 2 bases, with 11 bases spanning the gap. The germline V gene encodes CDR1 LNHDA and CDR2 SQIVND (reference sequence). The CDR3 spells CASSIQGLGNQPQHF. The CDR3, as DNA: TGTGCCAGTAGTATCCAGGGATTGGGCAATCAGCCCCAGCATTTT.